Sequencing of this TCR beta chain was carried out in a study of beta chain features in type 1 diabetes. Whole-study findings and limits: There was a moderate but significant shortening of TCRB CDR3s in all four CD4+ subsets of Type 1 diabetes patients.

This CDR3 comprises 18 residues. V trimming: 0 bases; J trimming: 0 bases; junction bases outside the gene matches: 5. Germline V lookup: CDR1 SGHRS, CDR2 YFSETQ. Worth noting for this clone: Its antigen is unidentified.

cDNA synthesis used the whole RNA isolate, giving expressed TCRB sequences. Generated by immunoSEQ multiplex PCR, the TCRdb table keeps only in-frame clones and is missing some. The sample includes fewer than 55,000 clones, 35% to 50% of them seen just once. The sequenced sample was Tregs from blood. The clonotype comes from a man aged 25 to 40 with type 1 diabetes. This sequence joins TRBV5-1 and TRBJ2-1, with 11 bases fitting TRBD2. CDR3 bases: TGCGCCAGCAGCTTGGGGAGGGGACTAGCGGCCTCCTACAATGAGCAGTTCTTC. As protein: CASSLGRGLAASYNEQFF. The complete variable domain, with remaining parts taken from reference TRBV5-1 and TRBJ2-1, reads KAGVTQTPRYLIKTRGQQVTLSCSPISGHRSVSWYQQTPGQGLQFLFEYFSETQRNKGNFPGRFSGRQFSNSRSEMNVSTLELGDSALYLCASSLGRGLAASYNEQFFGPGTRLTVL.